A single sample is the source of the 5 T cell receptor beta chains below, sequenced in a study of cytomegalovirus exposure and HLA in healthy donors. 13 Jbeta primers and 60 Vbeta primers were used for the PCR. Here immunoSEQ multiplex PCR was the method, and the copy in TCRdb shows in-frame clones only, minus some. The sample records some 130,000 clones, roughly two thirds being singletons. Sample: PBMCs. These receptors were obtained from a young man in good health and CMV-seropositive.

The chain recombines TRBV5-6 with TRBJ2-7; 7 bases fit TRBD2. The CDR3 is 17 residues long. Germline CDR1 reads SGHDT; CDR2 reads YYEEEE. Unmatched junction bases numbered 14, after V lost 2 bases and J lost 3 bases. The CDR3 here is CASSLGPWSREGYEQYF. Here the CDR3 DNA reads TGTGCCAGCAGCTTAGGCCCGTGGTCCAGGGAGGGCTACGAGCAGTACTTC.

This chain connects TRBV4-1 to TRBJ2-7; 8 positions match TRBD2. V shed 2 bases, J shed 1 base, and the junction held 7 bases outside the gene matches. CDR1 is MGHRA, CDR2 YSYEKL, per germline. This CDR3 is 16 amino acids long. In DNA form, the CDR3 reads TGCGCCAGCAGCCAACGGTCACTAGCGGATTCCTACGAGCAGTACTTC. Its protein is CASSQRSLADSYEQYF.

CDR3 sequence reads: CASSLVELQPQHF. As DNA, the CDR3 is TGTGCCAGCAGCTTAGTAGAGCTCCAGCCCCAGCATTTT. J is TRBJ1-5 and V is TRBV7-2; D unclear. Trimming left V 1 base short and J 7 bases short, with 8 bases between. Germline values: CDR1 SGHTA, CDR2 FQGNSA. The CDR3 covers 13 residues. The entire variable domain, with the rest obtained from reference TRBV7-2 and TRBJ1-5, is as follows: GAGVSQSPSNKVTEKGKDVELRCDPISGHTALYWYRQSLGQGLEFLIYFQGNSAPDKSGLPSDRFSAERTGGSVSTLTIQRTQQEDSAVYLCASSLVELQPQHFGDGTRLSIL.

Notes on this clone: A read error may produce the germline difference seen at one junction end. The chain uses TRBV4-2 and TRBJ2-3; 10 nucleotides agree with TRBD2. Germline CDR1 reads LGHNA; CDR2 reads YNFKEQ. There are 18 residues in the CDR3. The CDR3 region has the DNA TGTGCCTGCAGCCAAGGAACTAGCGGGATTTCGGGCACAGATACGCAGTATTTT. Protein product: CACSQGTSGISGTDTQYF.

The chain links TRBV5-1 to TRBJ1-1; TRBD1 might be the D (5 bases). Trimming removed 0 bases at V and 3 bases at J, with 9 bases between. Germline V CDR1 and CDR2: SGHRS, YFSETQ. This CDR3 is built from 14 residues. This CDR3 reads CASSLGRADTEAFF. In DNA, the CDR3 is TGCGCCAGCAGCTTGGGCAGGGCGGACACTGAAGCTTTCTTT.